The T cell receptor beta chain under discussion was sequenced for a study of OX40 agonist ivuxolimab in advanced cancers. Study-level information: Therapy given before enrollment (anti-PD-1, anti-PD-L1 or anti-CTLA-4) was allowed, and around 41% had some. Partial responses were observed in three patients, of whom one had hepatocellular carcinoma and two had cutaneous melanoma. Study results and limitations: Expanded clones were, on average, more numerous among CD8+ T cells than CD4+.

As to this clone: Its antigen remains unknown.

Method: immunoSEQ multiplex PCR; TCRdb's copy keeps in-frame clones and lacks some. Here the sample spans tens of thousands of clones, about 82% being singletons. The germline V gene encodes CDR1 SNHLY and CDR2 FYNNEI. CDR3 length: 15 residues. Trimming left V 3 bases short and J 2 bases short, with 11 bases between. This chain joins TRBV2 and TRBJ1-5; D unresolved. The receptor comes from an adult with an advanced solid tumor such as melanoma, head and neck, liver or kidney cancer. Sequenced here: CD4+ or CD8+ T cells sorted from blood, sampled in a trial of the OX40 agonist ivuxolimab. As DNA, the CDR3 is TGTGCCAGCAGTGATAACGGGCCGGGCAATCAGCCCCAGCATTTT. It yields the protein CASSDNGPGNQPQHF.